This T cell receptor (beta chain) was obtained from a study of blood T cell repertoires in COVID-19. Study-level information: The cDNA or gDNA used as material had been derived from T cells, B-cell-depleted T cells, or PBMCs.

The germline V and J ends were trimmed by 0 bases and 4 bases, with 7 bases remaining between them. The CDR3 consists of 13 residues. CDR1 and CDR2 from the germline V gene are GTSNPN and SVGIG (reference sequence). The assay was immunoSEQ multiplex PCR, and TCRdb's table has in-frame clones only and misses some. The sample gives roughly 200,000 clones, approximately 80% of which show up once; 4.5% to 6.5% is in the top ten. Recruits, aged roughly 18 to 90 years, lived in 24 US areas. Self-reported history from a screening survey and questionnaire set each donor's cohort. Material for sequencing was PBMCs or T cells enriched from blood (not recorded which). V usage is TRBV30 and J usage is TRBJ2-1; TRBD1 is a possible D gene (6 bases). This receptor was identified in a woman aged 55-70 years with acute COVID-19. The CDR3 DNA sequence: TGTGCCTGGAGTGTTCAGGGGTACAATGAGCAGTTCTTC. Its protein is CAWSVQGYNEQFF.